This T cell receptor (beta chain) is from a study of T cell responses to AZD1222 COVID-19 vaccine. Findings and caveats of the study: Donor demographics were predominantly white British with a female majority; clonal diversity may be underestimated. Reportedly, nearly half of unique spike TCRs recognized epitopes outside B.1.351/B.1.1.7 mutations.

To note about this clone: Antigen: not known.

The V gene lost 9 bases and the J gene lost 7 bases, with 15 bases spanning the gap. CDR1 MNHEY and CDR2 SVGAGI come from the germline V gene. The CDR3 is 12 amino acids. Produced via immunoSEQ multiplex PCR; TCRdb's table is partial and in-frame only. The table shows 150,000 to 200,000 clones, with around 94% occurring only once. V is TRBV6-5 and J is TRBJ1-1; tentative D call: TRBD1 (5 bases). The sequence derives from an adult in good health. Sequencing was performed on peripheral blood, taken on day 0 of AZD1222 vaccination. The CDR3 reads CASEWGGGEAFF. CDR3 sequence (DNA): TGTGCCAGTGAGTGGGGCGGCGGTGAAGCTTTCTTT.